This TCR beta chain was captured by sequencing in a study of T cells in tuberculosis. Germline CDR1 and CDR2: MNHEY and SVGAGI. V lost 4 bases, J lost 2 bases, and 7 bases stayed unmatched. The CDR3 totals 16 residues. The protocol was immunoSEQ multiplex PCR, while the TCRdb copy is restricted to in-frame clones and leaves out a portion. The sample holds some 20,000 clones, 80% to 90% seen once. Regarding the study as a whole: GEM motif frequencies gave 55% to 75% accuracy; the GMM repertoire gave approximately 90%. GMM-specific TCRs were nearer to active tuberculosis alpha repertoires, suggesting expansion. Active tuberculosis patients had shorter CDR3-alpha; the beta difference was nonsignificant.

Comments on this clone: Its specificity is not known.

The material sequenced was PBMCs. The genes are TRBV6-5 and TRBJ2-3, with 9 bases fitting TRBD1. The sequence derives from a donor aged 10-29 years with latent tuberculosis or without tuberculosis infection. Here the CDR3 reads CASSSLGQGYTDTQYF. The CDR3 bases are TGTGCCAGCAGTTCCCTGGGACAGGGATACACAGATACGCAGTATTTT.